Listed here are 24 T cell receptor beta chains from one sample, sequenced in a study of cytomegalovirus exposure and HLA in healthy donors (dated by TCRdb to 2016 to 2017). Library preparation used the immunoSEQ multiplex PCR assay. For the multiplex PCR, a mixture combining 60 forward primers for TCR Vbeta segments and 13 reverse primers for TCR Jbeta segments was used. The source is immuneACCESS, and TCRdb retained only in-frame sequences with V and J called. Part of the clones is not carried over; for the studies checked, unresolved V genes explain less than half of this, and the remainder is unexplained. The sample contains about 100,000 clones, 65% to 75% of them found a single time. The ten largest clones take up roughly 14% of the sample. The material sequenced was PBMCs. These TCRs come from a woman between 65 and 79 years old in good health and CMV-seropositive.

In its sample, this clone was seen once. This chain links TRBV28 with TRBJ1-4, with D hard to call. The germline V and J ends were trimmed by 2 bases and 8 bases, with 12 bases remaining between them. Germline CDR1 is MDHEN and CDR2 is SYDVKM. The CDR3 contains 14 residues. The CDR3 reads CASSLAPSQEKLFF. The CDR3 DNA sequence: TGTGCCAGCAGTTTAGCCCCGTCTCAGGAAAAACTGTTTTTT.

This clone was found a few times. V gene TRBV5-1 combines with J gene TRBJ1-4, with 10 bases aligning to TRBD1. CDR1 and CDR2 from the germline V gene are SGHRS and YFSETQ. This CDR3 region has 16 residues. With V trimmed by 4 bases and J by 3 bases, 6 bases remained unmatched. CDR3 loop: CASSPGQGRANEKLFF. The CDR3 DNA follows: TGCGCCAGCAGCCCGGGACAGGGGAGAGCTAATGAAAAACTGTTTTTT.

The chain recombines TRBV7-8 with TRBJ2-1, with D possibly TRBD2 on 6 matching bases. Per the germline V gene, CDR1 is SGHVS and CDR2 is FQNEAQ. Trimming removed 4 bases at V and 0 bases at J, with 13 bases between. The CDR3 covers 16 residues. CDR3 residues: CASSSVPTSSYNEQFF. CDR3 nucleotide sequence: TGTGCCAGCAGCTCCGTCCCGACTAGCTCCTACAATGAGCAGTTCTTC.

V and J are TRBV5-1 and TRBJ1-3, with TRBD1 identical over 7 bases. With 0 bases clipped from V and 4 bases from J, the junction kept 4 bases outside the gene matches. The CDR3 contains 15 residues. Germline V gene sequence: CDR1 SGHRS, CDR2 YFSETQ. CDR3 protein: CASSLDPGQGNTIYF. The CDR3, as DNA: TGCGCCAGCAGCTTGGACCCGGGACAGGGAAACACCATATATTTT.

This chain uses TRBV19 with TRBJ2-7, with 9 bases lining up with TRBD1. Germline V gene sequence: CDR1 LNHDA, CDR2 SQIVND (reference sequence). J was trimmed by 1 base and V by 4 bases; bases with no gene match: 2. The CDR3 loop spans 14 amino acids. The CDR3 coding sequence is TGTGCCAGTAGTACGACAGGGGGGTCCTACGAGCAGTACTTC. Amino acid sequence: CASSTTGGSYEQYF.

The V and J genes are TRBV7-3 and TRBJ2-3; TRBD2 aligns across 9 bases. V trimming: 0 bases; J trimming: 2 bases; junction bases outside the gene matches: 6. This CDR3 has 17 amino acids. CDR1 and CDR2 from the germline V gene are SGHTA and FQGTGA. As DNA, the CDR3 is TGTGCCAGCAGCTTAACGGGGGCGGGGGGGCACACAGATACGCAGTATTTT. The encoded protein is CASSLTGAGGHTDTQYF.

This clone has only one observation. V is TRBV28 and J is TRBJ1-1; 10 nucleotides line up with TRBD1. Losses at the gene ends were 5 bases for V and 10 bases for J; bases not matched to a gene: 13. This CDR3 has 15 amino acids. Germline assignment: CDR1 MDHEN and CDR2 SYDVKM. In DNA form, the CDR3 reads TGTGCCAGCAGTCCCGCCTCGACAGGGGGCGGAGGAGCTTTCTTT. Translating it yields CASSPASTGGGGAFF.

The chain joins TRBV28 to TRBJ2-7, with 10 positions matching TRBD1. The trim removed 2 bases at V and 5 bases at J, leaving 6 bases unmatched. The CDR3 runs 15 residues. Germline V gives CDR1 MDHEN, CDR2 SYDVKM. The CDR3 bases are TGTGCCAGCAGTTTACTAGACAGGGGGCCTCACGAGCAGTACTTC. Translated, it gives CASSLLDRGPHEQYF.

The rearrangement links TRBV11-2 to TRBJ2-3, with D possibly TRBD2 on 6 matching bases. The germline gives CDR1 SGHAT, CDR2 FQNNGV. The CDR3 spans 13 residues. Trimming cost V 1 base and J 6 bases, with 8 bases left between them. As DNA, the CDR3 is TGTGCCAGCAGCTTAGTTGGGGGGGATACGCAGTATTTT. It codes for CASSLVGGDTQYF.

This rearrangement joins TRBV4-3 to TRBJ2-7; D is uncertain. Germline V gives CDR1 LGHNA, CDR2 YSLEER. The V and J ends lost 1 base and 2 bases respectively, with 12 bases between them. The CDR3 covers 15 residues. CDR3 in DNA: TGCGCCAGCAGCCAAGCCTTAGGAGCCCCCTACGAGCAGTACTTC. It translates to CASSQALGAPYEQYF.

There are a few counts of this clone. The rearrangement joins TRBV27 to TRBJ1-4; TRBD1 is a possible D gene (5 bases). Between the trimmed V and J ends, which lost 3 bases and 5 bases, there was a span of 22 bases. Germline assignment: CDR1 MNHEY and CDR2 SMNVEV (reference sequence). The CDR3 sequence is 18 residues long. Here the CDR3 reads CASSFSPIRGLRNEKLFF. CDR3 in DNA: TGTGCCAGCAGTTTCTCGCCTATAAGGGGACTTCGGAATGAAAAACTGTTTTTT.

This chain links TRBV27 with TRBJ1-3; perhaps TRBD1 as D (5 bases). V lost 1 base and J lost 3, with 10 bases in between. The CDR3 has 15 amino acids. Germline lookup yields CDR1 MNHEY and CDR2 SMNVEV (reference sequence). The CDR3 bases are TGTGCCAGCAGTTTATTTCCAGGGCTTGGAAACACCATATATTTT. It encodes CASSLFPGLGNTIYF.

CDR3 sequence: CASYDRGIGPVEQFF. As DNA, the CDR3 is TGTGCCAGTTATGACAGGGGTATTGGACCAGTTGAGCAGTTCTTC. This chain joins TRBV6-1 and TRBJ2-1; 8 nucleotides match TRBD1. The CDR3 extends over 15 amino acids. From germline, CDR1 is MNHNS and CDR2 SASEGT. V lost 9 bases and J lost 9; bases outside the gene matches: 16.

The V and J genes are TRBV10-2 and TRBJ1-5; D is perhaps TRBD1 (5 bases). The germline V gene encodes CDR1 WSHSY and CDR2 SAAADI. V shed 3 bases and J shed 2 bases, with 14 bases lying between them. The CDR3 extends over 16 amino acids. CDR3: CASSDTGGVGNQPQHF. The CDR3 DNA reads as TGCGCCAGCAGTGATACGGGGGGAGTTGGCAATCAGCCCCAGCATTTT.

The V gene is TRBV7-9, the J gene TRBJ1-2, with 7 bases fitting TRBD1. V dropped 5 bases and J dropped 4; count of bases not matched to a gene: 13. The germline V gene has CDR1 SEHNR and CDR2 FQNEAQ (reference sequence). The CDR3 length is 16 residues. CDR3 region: CASSLRGDSRIYGYTF. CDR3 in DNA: TGTGCCAGCAGCCTTAGGGGGGACAGTCGAATCTATGGCTACACCTTC.

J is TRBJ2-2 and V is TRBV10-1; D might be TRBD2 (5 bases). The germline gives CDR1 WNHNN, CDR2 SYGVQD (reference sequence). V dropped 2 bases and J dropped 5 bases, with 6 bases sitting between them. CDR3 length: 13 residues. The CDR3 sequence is CASSEPGTGELFF. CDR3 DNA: TGCGCCAGCAGTGAGCCGGGGACCGGGGAGCTGTTTTTT.

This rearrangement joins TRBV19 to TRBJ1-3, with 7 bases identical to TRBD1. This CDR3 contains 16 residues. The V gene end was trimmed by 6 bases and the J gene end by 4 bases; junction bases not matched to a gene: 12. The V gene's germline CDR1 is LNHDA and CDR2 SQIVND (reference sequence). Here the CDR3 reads CASSTGTDLSGNTIYF. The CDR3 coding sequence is TGTGCCAGTAGCACCGGGACAGATCTCTCCGGAAACACCATATATTTT.

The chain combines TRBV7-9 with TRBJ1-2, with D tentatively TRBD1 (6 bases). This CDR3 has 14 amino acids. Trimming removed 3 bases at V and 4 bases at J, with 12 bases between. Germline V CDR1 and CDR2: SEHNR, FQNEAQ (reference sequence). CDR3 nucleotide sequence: TGTGCCAGCAGCTTTGAGGCAGGGGTCTATGGCTACACCTTC. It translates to CASSFEAGVYGYTF.

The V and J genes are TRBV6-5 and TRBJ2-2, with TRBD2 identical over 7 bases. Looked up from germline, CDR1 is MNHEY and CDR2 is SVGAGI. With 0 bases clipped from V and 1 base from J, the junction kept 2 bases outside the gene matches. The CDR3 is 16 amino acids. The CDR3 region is CASSYSASGNTGELFF. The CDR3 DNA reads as TGTGCCAGCAGTTACTCTGCTAGCGGGAACACCGGGGAGCTGTTTTTT.

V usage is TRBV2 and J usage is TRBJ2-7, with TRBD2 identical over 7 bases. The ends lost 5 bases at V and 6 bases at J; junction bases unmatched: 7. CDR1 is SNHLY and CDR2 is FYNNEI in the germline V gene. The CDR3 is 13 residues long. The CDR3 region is CASSFLWEGEQYF. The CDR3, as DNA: TGTGCCAGCAGTTTTTTATGGGAGGGCGAGCAGTACTTC.

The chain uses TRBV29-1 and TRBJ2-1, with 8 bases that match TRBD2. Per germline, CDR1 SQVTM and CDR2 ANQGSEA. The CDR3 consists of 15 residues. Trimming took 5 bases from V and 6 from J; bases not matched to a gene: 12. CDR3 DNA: TGCAGCGTTTCTACGAGCGGGAGCGTAAGCAATGAGCAGTTCTTC. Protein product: CSVSTSGSVSNEQFF.

CDR3 nucleotide sequence: TGCGCCAGCAGTGAGTCGTGGGGACGGGAGGAAAAACTGTTTTTT. This sequence encodes CASSESWGREEKLFF. This rearrangement joins TRBV10-2 to TRBJ1-4, with TRBD1 as a possible D gene (5 bases). Per the germline V gene, CDR1 is WSHSY and CDR2 is SAAADI. CDR3 size: 15 residues. V was cut by 0 bases and J by 8 bases, with 13 bases left in between.

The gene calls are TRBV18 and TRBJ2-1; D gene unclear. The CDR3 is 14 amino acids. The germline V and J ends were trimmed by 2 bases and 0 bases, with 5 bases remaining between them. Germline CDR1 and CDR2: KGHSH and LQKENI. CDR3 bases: TGTGCCAGCTCACCAACGAGCTCCTACAATGAGCAGTTCTTC. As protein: CASSPTSSYNEQFF.

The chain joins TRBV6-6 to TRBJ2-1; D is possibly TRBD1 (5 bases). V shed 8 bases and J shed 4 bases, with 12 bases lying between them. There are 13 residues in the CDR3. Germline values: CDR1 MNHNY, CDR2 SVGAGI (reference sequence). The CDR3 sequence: CASFRRTYNEQFF. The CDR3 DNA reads TGTGCCAGCTTTCGTCGGACATACAATGAGCAGTTCTTC.